This TCR beta chain came from a study of blood T cells in healthy people across ages (dated by TCRdb to the mid-2010s). Background on the whole study: In model experiments, template switching captured about one uniquely barcoded TCR beta cDNA molecule for every two T cells. Four age groups were formed from the donors: young (average roughly 16 years), middle-aged (roughly 38), aged (around 62) and long-lived (less than 85). Two additional independent replicas of 1 million unique cDNA reads from the same blood draw were analyzed for two donors (one aged 18 to 29 and one aged 80 or older). Using deep sequencing normalized with unique cDNA molecular identifiers, the study measured how TCR beta repertoire diversity changes with age.

The library was produced with 5' RACE. Instrument used: Illumina HiSeq 2500. The second PCR ran for about 7 to 11 cycles and used a J-beta primer mix along with a sample-barcoded 5' primer. A unique molecular identifier was introduced onto each TCR beta cDNA molecule by a template-switch 5' adaptor carrying 12 random nucleotides. Each sample yielded at least 3 million CDR3-containing paired-end reads. First-strand cDNA was synthesized from all RNA with the Mint cDNA synthesis kit, primed by a TRBC-specific oligonucleotide. After uracil-DNA glycosylase treatment, a first 18-cycle PCR used universal primers M1SS and BC2_uni_R on all cDNA. On the study's bioinformatics: Normalization of each sample was performed by random selection of 1 million high-quality reads, each carrying a distinct molecular identifier. Instead of being binned into consensus sequences, reads with shared molecular identifiers were discarded. MiTCR, with a Q25 quality threshold and the strictest error-elimination algorithm, was used for CDR3 identification, clonotype clustering and error correction. A nonparametric unseen species model using Euler transformation provided a lower-bound estimate of total TCR beta diversity. TCRdb redid the processing of the public reads, applying fastp at Q25 and MiXCR, and retained in-frame beta chains. Records with the same CDR3 protein are collapsed into one entry carrying the most frequent genes and DNA. TCRdb assigned the V and J calls; the authors' analysis was not used. The sample has about 510,000 distinct CDR3 sequences on record, about a quarter of them singletons. The biggest ten clones account for 3% to 4.5% of the sample.

Systemically healthy Caucasian individuals from Russia, some 40 in total and aged about 6 to 100 years, were included as donors. Each donor gave 9.5 to 10 milliliters of peripheral blood, drawn into EDTA-treated Vacutainer tubes. Ficoll-Paque density-gradient centrifugation was used to isolate PBMCs, with at least 7 million obtained per sample. Total RNA was extracted from PBMCs with Trizol reagent, with at least 6 micrograms obtained per sample. For every donor, flow cytometry on a PBMC aliquot measured the percentage of naive CD45RAhigh/CD27high T cells. What the authors observed across the whole study: Because profiling used bulk unsorted PBMCs, naive and antigen-experienced compartments could not be compared conclusively. The percentage of naive T cells measured by flow cytometry correlated strongly with observed TCR beta diversity. Compared with the aged group, more naive CD4+ T cells, fewer expanded clones and increased TCR diversity were shown by the long-lived group, suggesting age selection. Observed TCR beta diversity per million T cells fell roughly linearly with age, and a significant reduction was already apparent by age around 36. Donor CMV infection status was unknown, potentially confounding age-related changes in expanded clonotypes. Estimates of total diversity from one million sequenced T cells were regarded as lower bounds and underestimates.

This clonotype was counted only a few times. Its antigen has not been determined. The record has no base qualities; no much larger clone is one base away. The same sample was also used in a study of T cells of mothers and their children. The second study reports: The donors were nine systemically healthy Caucasian individuals, made up of three mothers and their six children. cDNA synthesis used all of the extracted RNA, with around 1.4 ug of RNA in each 15 ul reaction. In the second PCR, sample barcodes and 2-4 random nucleotides were introduced via the M1S primer. Each mother yielded over 10 million TCR beta CDR3 reads and each child 2.5 million to 3 million reads. TCR recombination output is similarly shaped by thymic selection in related and unrelated pairs, with a minor effect exerted by inherited differences. Normalized repertoire overlap in related mother-child pairs was always slightly higher than in unrelated mother-child pairs, but the difference was never significant. No persistent microchimeric T cell clones were found, with a detection sensitivity of roughly 100 clones per million clonotypes. Deep NGS was used in the study to compare the TCR beta repertoires of mothers and children and to look for features that separate related mother-child pairs from unrelated individuals. Mothers averaged about 40 +/- 4 years of age and children averaged approximately 11 +/- 4 years. After adapter ligation with NEBNext reagents, the libraries were sequenced on Illumina HiSeq 2000 with 100+100 nt paired-end reads. To prevent cross-contamination, the mother and child libraries were prepared a month apart and were sequenced in separate runs. Between roughly 500,000 and 2,300,000 distinct TCR beta clonotypes were identified per donor. Naive TCR beta clonotypes were estimated from low-frequency clonotypes matched to each donor's FACS-determined naive share, without sorting.

This clonotype was sampled from a boy aged 2 to 9 in good health. The sequenced material came from blood.

The nucleotide sequence is given as TGTGCCAGCATCCCCCTAAGGGAGGGTTTTCGAGCTTTCTTT. This yields the protein CASIPLREGFRAFF. The chain is encoded by TRBV9 joined to TRBJ1-1; the D gene identity is not certain. The trim is 6 bases for V and 10 bases for J, with a gap of 22 bases between the germline ends. Looking up the germline V gene yields CDR1 SGDLS and CDR2 YYNGEE. From the cysteine up to the phenylalanine, the CDR3 has a length of 14 residues. Of the read, only the CDR3 DNA is kept; its 42 bases are in frame from base 1.